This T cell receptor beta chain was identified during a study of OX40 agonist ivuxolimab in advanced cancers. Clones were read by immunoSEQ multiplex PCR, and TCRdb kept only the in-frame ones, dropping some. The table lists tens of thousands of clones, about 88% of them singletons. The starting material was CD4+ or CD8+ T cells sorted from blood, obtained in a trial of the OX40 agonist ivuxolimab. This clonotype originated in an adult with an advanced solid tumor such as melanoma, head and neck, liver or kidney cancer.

CDR3 DNA sequence: TGCAGCGTTGAAGATTGGGGGGCCGATGGAAACACCATATATTTT. Its protein is CSVEDWGADGNTIYF. The chain employs TRBV29-1 and TRBJ1-3; the D gene is possibly TRBD1 (6 bases). This CDR3 region has 15 residues. Germline loops: CDR1 SQVTM, CDR2 ANQGSEA. V lost 0 bases and J 3 bases, leaving 12 bases between the germline ends.